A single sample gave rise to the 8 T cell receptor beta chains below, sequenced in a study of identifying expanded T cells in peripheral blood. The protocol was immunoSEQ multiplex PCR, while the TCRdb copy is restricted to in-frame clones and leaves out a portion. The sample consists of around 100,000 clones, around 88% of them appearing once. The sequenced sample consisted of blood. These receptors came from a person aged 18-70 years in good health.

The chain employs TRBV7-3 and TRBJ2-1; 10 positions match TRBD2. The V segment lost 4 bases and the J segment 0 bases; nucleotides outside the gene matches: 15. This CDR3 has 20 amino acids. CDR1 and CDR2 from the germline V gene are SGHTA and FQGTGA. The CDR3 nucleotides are TGTGCCAGCAGCTCCCCAGGGGGCCCGACTAGCGGGCGCTCCTACAATGAGCAGTTCTTC. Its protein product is CASSSPGGPTSGRSYNEQFF. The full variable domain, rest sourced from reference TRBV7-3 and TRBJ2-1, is GAGVSQTPSNKVTEKGKYVELRCDPISGHTALYWYRQSLGQGPEFLIYFQGTGAADDSGLPNDRFFAVRPEGSVSTLKIQRTERGDSAVYLCASSSPGGPTSGRSYNEQFFGPGTRLTVL.

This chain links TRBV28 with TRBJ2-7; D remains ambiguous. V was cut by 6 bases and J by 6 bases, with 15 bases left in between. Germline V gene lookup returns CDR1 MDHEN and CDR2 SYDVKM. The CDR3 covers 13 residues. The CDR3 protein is CASRLIYLGEQYF. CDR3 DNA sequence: TGTGCCAGCAGATTAATTTATTTGGGCGAGCAGTACTTC.

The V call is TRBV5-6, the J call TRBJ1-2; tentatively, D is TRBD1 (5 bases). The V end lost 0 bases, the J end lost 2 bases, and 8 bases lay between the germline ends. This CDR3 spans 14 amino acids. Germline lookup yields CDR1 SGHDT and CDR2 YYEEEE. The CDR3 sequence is CASSLGQGNYGYTF. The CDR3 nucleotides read TGTGCCAGCAGCTTGGGCCAGGGCAACTATGGCTACACCTTC.

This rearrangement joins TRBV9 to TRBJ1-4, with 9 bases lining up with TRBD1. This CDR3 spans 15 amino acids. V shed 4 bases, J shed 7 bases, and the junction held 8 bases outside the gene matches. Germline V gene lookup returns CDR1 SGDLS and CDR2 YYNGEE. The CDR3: CASSTGQGKGEKLFF. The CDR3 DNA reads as TGTGCCAGCAGCACCGGACAGGGGAAAGGTGAAAAACTGTTTTTT.

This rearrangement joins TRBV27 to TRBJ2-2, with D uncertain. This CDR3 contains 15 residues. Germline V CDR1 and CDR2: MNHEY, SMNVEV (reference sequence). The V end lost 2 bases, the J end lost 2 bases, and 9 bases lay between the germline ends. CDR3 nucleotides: TGTGCCAGCAGTTTACAGTCGCCAAACACCGGGGAGCTGTTTTTT. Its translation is CASSLQSPNTGELFF.

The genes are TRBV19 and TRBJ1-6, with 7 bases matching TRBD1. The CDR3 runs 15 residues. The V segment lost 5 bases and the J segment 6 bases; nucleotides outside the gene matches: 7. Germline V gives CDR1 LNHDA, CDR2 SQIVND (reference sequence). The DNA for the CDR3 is TGTGCCAGTAGTTTCCCAGGGGGGAGTAATTCACCCCTCCACTTT. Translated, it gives CASSFPGGSNSPLHF.

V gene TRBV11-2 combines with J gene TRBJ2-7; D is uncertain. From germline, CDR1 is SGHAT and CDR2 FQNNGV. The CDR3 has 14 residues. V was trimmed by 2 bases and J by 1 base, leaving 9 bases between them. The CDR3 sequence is CASSLYRQSYEQYF. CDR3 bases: TGTGCCAGCAGCTTATATCGGCAGTCCTACGAGCAGTACTTC.

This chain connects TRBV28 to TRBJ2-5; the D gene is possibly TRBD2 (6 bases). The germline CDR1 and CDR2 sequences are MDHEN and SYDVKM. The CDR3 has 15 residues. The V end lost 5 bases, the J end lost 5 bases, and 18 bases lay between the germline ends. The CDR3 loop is CASSPRGRAGETQYF. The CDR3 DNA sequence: TGTGCCAGCAGTCCCCGGGGCAGGGCGGGGGAGACCCAGTACTTC.